Below, 10 T cell receptor beta chains from the same sample are listed, as sequenced in a study of cytomegalovirus exposure and HLA in healthy donors. The method was immunoSEQ multiplex PCR; TCRdb's version includes in-frame clones alone and lacks a portion of them. The sample consists of about 120,000 clones, roughly 95% of them appearing once. The sample was PBMCs. The receptors originated from a man aged 18 to 30 in good health and CMV-seronegative.

This chain links TRBV30 with TRBJ2-7; D gene ambiguous. Germline values: CDR1 GTSNPN, CDR2 SVGIG (reference sequence). V was clipped by 0 bases and J by 0 bases, with 12 bases between them. The CDR3 runs 15 residues. CDR3 protein: CAWSVNSISSYEQYF. The CDR3 DNA is TGTGCCTGGAGTGTAAATTCCATTAGCTCCTACGAGCAGTACTTC.

This sequence joins TRBV7-8 and TRBJ1-1, with TRBD1 matching over 8 bases. This CDR3 region has 16 residues. Trimming took 5 bases from V and 1 from J; bases not matched to a gene: 9. CDR1 and CDR2 (germline): SGHVS, FQNEAQ. CDR3 region: CASSTRTGTENTEAFF. For the CDR3, the DNA is TGTGCCAGCAGCACCCGGACAGGGACTGAGAACACTGAAGCTTTCTTT.

This CDR3 is CAWRASGDHNEQFF. Here the CDR3 DNA reads TGTGCCTGGAGGGCTAGCGGGGATCACAATGAGCAGTTCTTC. The chain recombines TRBV30 with TRBJ2-1, with 9 positions matching TRBD2. Germline values: CDR1 GTSNPN, CDR2 SVGIG (reference sequence). This CDR3 contains 14 residues. V shed 3 bases and J 5 bases; nucleotides not matched to a gene: 5.

The chain is built from TRBV13 and TRBJ2-7; TRBD1 aligns across 7 bases. This CDR3 comprises 14 residues. Losses at the gene ends were 5 bases for V and 2 bases for J; bases not matched to a gene: 6. CDR1 PRHDT and CDR2 FYEKMQ come from the germline V gene (reference sequence). The CDR3 DNA reads as TGTGCCAGCAGCGCCCGGGACAGAGCCTACGAGCAGTACTTC. Translated: CASSARDRAYEQYF. The variable domain in full, completed from reference TRBV13 and TRBJ2-7, reads AAGVIQSPRHLIKEKRETATLKCYPIPRHDTVYWYQQGPGQDPQFLISFYEKMQSDKGSIPDRFSAQQFSDYHSELNMSSLELGDSALYFCASSARDRAYEQYFGPGTRLTVT.

The chain links TRBV28 to TRBJ2-6, with TRBD1 matching 11 bases. Germline CDR1 reads MDHEN; CDR2 reads SYDVKM. The CDR3 has 16 amino acids. After removal of 7 bases from V and 4 bases from J, the junction contained 6 bases not matched to a gene. The CDR3 nucleotides are TGTGCCAGCAAAGGACAGGGGGCGCTGGGGGCCAACGTCCTGACTTTC. It codes for CASKGQGALGANVLTF.

The chain links TRBV28 to TRBJ2-4; D perhaps matches TRBD1 (5 bases). This CDR3 is 16 amino acids long. The V end lost 6 bases, the J end lost 3 bases, and 18 bases lay between the germline ends. Germline CDR1 and CDR2: MDHEN and SYDVKM. CDR3 DNA sequence: TGTGCCAGCAGCCTCTACCAGGGTTCGGGCAAAAACATTCAGTACTTC. This encodes CASSLYQGSGKNIQYF.

The chain couples TRBV6-5 to TRBJ2-7; 8 bases fit TRBD2. This CDR3 is 15 amino acids long. Germline trimming cut 8 bases from V and 4 bases from J; bases unmatched to any gene: 13. Germline loops: CDR1 MNHEY, CDR2 SVGAGI. The CDR3 DNA is TGTGCCAGCGCCGCGGGGGAGACTAGCGAGTACGAGCAGTACTTC. Translated: CASAAGETSEYEQYF.

This chain links TRBV6-1 with TRBJ2-3; possible D gene TRBD2, 6 bases. Germline V CDR1 and CDR2: MNHNS, SASEGT. The CDR3 contains 11 residues. V shed 7 bases and J shed 11 bases, with 13 bases lying between them. Here the CDR3 reads CASMLGGRQYF. The CDR3 region has the DNA TGTGCCAGCATGTTGGGAGGTAGGCAGTATTTT.

CDR3 sequence (DNA): TGCAGCGTTGCCCCAACACCGGGGCAGCCCCAGCATTTT. Encoded protein: CSVAPTPGQPQHF. The genes are TRBV29-1 and TRBJ1-5; unclear D gene. The CDR3 extends over 13 amino acids. Germline assignment: CDR1 SQVTM and CDR2 ANQGSEA. The V end lost 4 bases, the J end lost 7 bases, and 14 bases lay between the germline ends.

The chain combines TRBV6-1 with TRBJ1-1; 9 bases match TRBD1. Germline loops: CDR1 MNHNS, CDR2 SASEGT. J gave up 5 bases and V 6 bases, and 10 bases lay outside the gene matches. CDR3 size: 15 residues. The CDR3 sequence: CASRGRTGERTEAFF. DNA of the CDR3: TGTGCCAGCAGAGGAAGGACAGGGGAAAGGACTGAAGCTTTCTTT.